The next 21 T cell receptor beta chains were all read from a single sample in a study of T cells in Graves' hyperthyroidism and ophthalmopathy. Using RNA transcripts as the source, TCR beta CDR3 regions were amplified. An initial round of RT-PCR targeting the TCR CDR3 relied on the HTBI primer set. TCRdb reprocessed the multiplex PCR reads via MiXCR and lists one record per CDR3 protein. There are 600,000 to 700,000 distinct CDR3 sequences in the sample; around 15% occur only once, and 3.5% to 4.5% lies in the top ten. Material for sequencing was blood. The receptor source for this set is a woman aged 40 to 50 with Graves' ophthalmopathy.

This clonotype was found many times. V usage is TRBV6-5 and J usage is TRBJ2-5; 7 nucleotides agree with TRBD1. Per the germline V gene, CDR1 is MNHEY and CDR2 is SVGAGI. The CDR3 sequence is 14 residues long. V shed 7 bases, J shed 4 bases, and the junction held 9 bases outside the gene matches. The CDR3 nucleotides read TGTGCCAGCAACGATTTGACAGGGCGAGAGACCCAGTACTTC. This sequence encodes CASNDLTGRETQYF.

This clonotype was seen at least ten times. The chain uses TRBV24-1 and TRBJ2-1, with D possibly matching TRBD1 (6 bases). The V and J ends lost 3 bases and 8 bases respectively, with 16 bases between them. The CDR3 sequence is 15 residues long. Looked up from germline, CDR1 is KGHDR and CDR2 is SFDVKD. The chain's CDR3 is CATSDDLLQGHEQFF. Here the CDR3 DNA reads TGTGCCACCAGTGATGATTTGTTACAGGGTCATGAGCAGTTCTTC.

The chain combines TRBV3-1 with TRBJ1-1, with D tentatively TRBD1 (6 bases). V lost 7 bases, J lost 1 base, and 13 bases lay in between. This CDR3 has 14 residues. Germline V lookup: CDR1 LGHDT, CDR2 YNNKEL (reference sequence). The CDR3 here is CASKYRDRNTEAFF. DNA for the CDR3: TGTGCCAGCAAGTACAGGGACCGGAACACTGAAGCTTTCTTT.

This clonotype was seen at least ten times. J is TRBJ1-2 and V is TRBV6-5; D remains ambiguous. The CDR3 contains 11 residues. V was trimmed by 9 bases and J by 7 bases, leaving 12 bases between them. Germline lookup yields CDR1 MNHEY and CDR2 SVGAGI. CDR3 amino acids: CASGVPSGYTF. The CDR3 DNA reads as TGTGCCAGTGGAGTACCCTCTGGCTACACCTTC.

The chain joins TRBV10-3 to TRBJ1-1, with D perhaps matching TRBD1 (5 bases). This CDR3 has 16 amino acids. V was cut by 2 bases and J by 0 bases, with 13 bases left in between. CDR1 and CDR2 (germline): ENHRY, SYGVKD. The CDR3 coding sequence is TGTGCCATCAGTGAGGGGGTTGAGGGGATGAACACTGAAGCTTTCTTT. Protein: CAISEGVEGMNTEAFF.

A few counts support this clonotype. The chain uses TRBV7-9 and TRBJ1-2; 8 nucleotides match TRBD1. The V and J ends lost 5 bases and 4 bases, in that order; junction bases with no gene match: 6. The CDR3 is 14 residues long. Germline V lookup: CDR1 SEHNR, CDR2 FQNEAQ (reference sequence). The CDR3 DNA is TGTGCCAGCAGCGGACAGGGCGGGAGCTATGGCTACACCTTC. Its protein product is CASSGQGGSYGYTF.

The sample holds many counts of this clonotype. The J gene is TRBJ2-7, the V gene TRBV28; D uncertain. Trimming stripped 7 bases from V and 5 bases from J, with 12 bases between. The CDR3 is 12 residues long. Per the germline V gene, CDR1 is MDHEN and CDR2 is SYDVKM. The CDR3 reads CASTSPPHEQYF. The CDR3 DNA is TGTGCCAGCACCTCCCCCCCACACGAGCAGTACTTC.

This clonotype was seen repeatedly, ten times or more. The chain has TRBV20-1 and TRBJ1-1, with no clear D. The CDR3 extends over 9 amino acids. Germline loops: CDR1 DFQATT, CDR2 SNEGSKA (reference sequence). The V and J ends lost 8 bases and 14 bases respectively, with 15 bases between them. DNA for the CDR3: TGCAGTCTAGAAGTGGACGCGTTCTTT. This gives the protein CSLEVDAFF.

This clonotype was recorded many times. The chain has TRBV9 and TRBJ1-1; D unclear. This CDR3 contains 14 residues. V was shortened by 0 bases and J by 5 bases, with 11 bases between the two germline ends. Germline V gene lookup returns CDR1 SGDLS and CDR2 YYNGEE. The CDR3 sequence is CASSVGHGGTEAFF. The CDR3 nucleotides read TGTGCCAGCAGCGTAGGTCACGGAGGGACTGAAGCTTTCTTT.

DNA of the CDR3: TGCGCCAGCAGCTTGGACCCAGGGGTTGAGGAGACCCAGTACTTC. Its protein product is CASSLDPGVEETQYF. The chain uses TRBV5-1 and TRBJ2-5; D may be TRBD1 (6 bases). Looked up from germline, CDR1 is SGHRS and CDR2 is YFSETQ. The CDR3 contains 15 residues. V was shortened by 0 bases and J by 5 bases, with 14 bases between the two germline ends. Complete variable domain (other parts from reference TRBV5-1 and TRBJ2-5): KAGVTQTPRYLIKTRGQQVTLSCSPISGHRSVSWYQQTPGQGLQFLFEYFSETQRNKGNFPGRFSGRQFSNSRSEMNVSTLELGDSALYLCASSLDPGVEETQYFGPGTRLLVL.

The V gene is TRBV5-1, the J gene TRBJ2-5; D ambiguous. The CDR3 loop spans 15 amino acids. Germline V gene sequence: CDR1 SGHRS, CDR2 YFSETQ. V gave up 3 bases and J gave up 2 bases, with 14 bases separating them. The CDR3 loop is CASSSGPMGQETQYF. The CDR3 coding sequence is TGCGCCAGCAGCTCGGGCCCCATGGGACAAGAGACCCAGTACTTC.

This clonotype was seen repeatedly, ten times or more. The chain carries TRBV11-2 and TRBJ2-7; D is unresolved. Germline V gene sequence: CDR1 SGHAT, CDR2 FQNNGV. The CDR3 spans 14 residues. V was clipped by 2 bases and J by 1 base, with 9 bases between them. The CDR3 DNA reads as TGTGCCAGCAGCTTATATGGCAAATCCTACGAGCAGTACTTC. This translates into CASSLYGKSYEQYF.

This clonotype showed up many times. The chain joins TRBV20-1 to TRBJ2-7; 8 bases align to TRBD1. This CDR3 is built from 13 residues. V shed 6 bases and J 2 bases; nucleotides not matched to a gene: 6. Germline V gives CDR1 DFQATT, CDR2 SNEGSKA (reference sequence). As DNA, the CDR3 is TGCAGTGCGAACGACAGGGGCACCTACGAGCAGTACTTC. As protein: CSANDRGTYEQYF.

This clonotype has only a few counts. The chain employs TRBV12-3 or TRBV12-4 and TRBJ2-7; D is perhaps TRBD1 or TRBD2 (6 bases each). The CDR3 is 14 residues long. V was clipped by 3 bases and J by 5 bases, with 14 bases between them. The CDR3 region has the DNA TGTGCCAGCAGTTTTCGGCAGGGGAGGAACGAGCAGTACTTC. It codes for CASSFRQGRNEQYF.

V and J are TRBV6-5 and TRBJ1-2, with D uncertain. The CDR3 runs to 13 residues. CDR1 is MNHEY, CDR2 SVGAGI, per germline. Trimming stripped 2 bases from V and 8 bases from J, with 12 bases between. This chain's CDR3 is CASSYRELSGYTF. In nucleotides, the CDR3 is TGTGCCAGCAGTTACAGGGAACTGAGCGGCTACACCTTC.

The chain combines TRBV7-6 with TRBJ2-7, with D unresolved. V lost 8 bases, J lost 7 bases, and 15 bases lay in between. CDR1 is SGHVS, CDR2 FNYEAQ, per germline. The CDR3 has 12 residues. The CDR3 reads CASGFREMEQYF. The CDR3, as DNA: TGTGCCAGCGGTTTTAGGGAAATGGAGCAGTACTTC.

The gene calls are TRBV2 and TRBJ1-2, with D possibly matching TRBD1 (5 bases). Germline loops: CDR1 SNHLY, CDR2 FYNNEI. V lost 7 bases to trimming and J lost 7 bases, with 13 bases between them. The CDR3 is 12 amino acids. CDR3 protein: CASIQGLGGYTF. In DNA form, the CDR3 reads TGTGCCAGCATTCAGGGTTTAGGTGGCTACACCTTC. The complete variable domain, with remaining parts taken from reference TRBV2 and TRBJ1-2, reads EPEVTQTPSHQVTQMGQEVILRCVPISNHLYFYWYRQILGQKVEFLVSFYNNEISEKSEIFDDQFSVERPDGSNFTLKIRSTKLEDSAMYFCASIQGLGGYTFGSGTRLTVV.

This clonotype was detected many times. The chain uses TRBV28 and TRBJ2-7; TRBD1 agrees at 9 bases. The ends lost 2 bases at V and 4 bases at J; junction bases unmatched: 3. From germline, CDR1 is MDHEN and CDR2 SYDVKM. The CDR3 totals 14 residues. CDR3 coding DNA: TGTGCCAGCAGTTTAAGGACAGGGGAATACGAGCAGTACTTC. Encoded protein: CASSLRTGEYEQYF.

The V gene is TRBV7-3, the J gene TRBJ2-2; maybe TRBD1 (5 bases). Trimming cost V 0 bases and J 9 bases, with 11 bases left between them. The CDR3 is made up of 14 amino acids. The germline gives CDR1 SGHTA, CDR2 FQGTGA. CDR3 nucleotides: TGTGCCAGCAGCTTAACCCAGGGAAGTCGGGAGCTGTTTTTT. As protein: CASSLTQGSRELFF.

At least ten counts were recorded for this clonotype. The chain combines TRBV11-2 with TRBJ1-1; possible D gene TRBD1, 6 bases. Trimming left V 4 bases short and J 10 bases short, with 19 bases between. This CDR3 comprises 14 residues. In germline, CDR1 is SGHAT, CDR2 FQNNGV. The CDR3 region has the DNA TGTGCCAGCAGCTCTTCCGACAGGCCCATAAGAGCTTTCTTT. Its translation is CASSSSDRPIRAFF.

This clonotype occurred many times. This sequence joins TRBV28 and TRBJ2-7; TRBD1 might be the D (6 bases). V was shortened by 7 bases and J by 6 bases, with 19 bases between the two germline ends. Germline CDR1 reads MDHEN; CDR2 reads SYDVKM. This CDR3 comprises 14 residues. The CDR3 DNA follows: TGTGCCAGCAACAGACAGGACCATGTCAGCGAGCAGTACTTC. Translating gives CASNRQDHVSEQYF.